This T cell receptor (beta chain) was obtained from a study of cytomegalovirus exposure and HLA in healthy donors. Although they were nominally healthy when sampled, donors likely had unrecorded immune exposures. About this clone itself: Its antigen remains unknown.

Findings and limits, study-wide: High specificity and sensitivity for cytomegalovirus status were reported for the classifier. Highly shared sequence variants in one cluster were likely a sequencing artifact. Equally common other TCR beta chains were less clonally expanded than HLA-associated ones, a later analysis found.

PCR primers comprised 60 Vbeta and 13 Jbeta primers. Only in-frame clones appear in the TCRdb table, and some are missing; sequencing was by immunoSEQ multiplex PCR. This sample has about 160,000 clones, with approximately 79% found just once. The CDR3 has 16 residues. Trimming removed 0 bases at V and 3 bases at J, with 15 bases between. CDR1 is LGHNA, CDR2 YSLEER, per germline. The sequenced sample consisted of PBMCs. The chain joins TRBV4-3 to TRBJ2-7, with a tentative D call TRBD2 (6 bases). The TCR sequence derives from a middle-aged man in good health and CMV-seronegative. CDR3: CASSQEFGGYYYEQYF. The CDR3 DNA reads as TGCGCCAGCAGCCAAGAGTTTGGGGGGTACTACTACGAGCAGTACTTC.